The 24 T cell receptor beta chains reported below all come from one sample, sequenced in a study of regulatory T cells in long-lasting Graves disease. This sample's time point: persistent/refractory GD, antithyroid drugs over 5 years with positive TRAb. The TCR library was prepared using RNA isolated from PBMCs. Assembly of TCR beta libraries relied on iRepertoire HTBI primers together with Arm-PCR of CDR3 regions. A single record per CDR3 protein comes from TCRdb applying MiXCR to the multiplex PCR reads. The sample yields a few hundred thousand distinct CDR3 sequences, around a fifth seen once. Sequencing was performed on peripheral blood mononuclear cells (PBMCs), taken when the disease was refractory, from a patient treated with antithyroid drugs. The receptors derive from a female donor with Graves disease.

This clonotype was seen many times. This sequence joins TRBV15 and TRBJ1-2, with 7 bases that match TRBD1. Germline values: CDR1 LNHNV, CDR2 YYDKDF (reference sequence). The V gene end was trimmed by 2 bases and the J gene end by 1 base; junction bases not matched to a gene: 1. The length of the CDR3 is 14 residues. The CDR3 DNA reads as TGTGCCACCAGCAGAAGGGGGCTTAACTATGGCTACACCTTC. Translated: CATSRRGLNYGYTF.

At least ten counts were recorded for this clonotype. The CDR3 loop reads CATSDFLGQPQHF. The DNA for the CDR3 is TGTGCCACCAGTGATTTCCTAGGCCAGCCCCAGCATTTT. The chain employs TRBV24-1 and TRBJ1-5; D is ambiguous. There are 13 residues in the CDR3. Germline lookup yields CDR1 KGHDR and CDR2 SFDVKD. Trimming removed 1 base from V and 7 bases from J, with 7 bases in between.

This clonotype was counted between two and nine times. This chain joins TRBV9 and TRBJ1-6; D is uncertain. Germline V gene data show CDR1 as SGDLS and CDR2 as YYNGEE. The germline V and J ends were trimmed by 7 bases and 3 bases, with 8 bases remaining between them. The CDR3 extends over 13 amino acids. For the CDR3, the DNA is TGTGCCAGCGGAAGAGTCTATAATTCACCCCTCCACTTT. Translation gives CASGRVYNSPLHF.

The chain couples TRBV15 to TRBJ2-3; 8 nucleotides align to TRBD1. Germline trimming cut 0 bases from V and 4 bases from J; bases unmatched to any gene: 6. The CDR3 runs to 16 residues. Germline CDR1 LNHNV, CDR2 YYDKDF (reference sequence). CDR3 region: CATSREGGQGPDTQYF. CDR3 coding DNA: TGTGCCACCAGCAGAGAGGGAGGACAGGGTCCAGATACGCAGTATTTT.

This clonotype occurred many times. CDR3 in DNA: TGTGCCAGCAGTTCTCCAGGACTAGCAGACACCCAAGAGACCCAGTACTTC. It encodes CASSSPGLADTQETQYF. The V call is TRBV6-5, the J call TRBJ2-5; 8 bases align to TRBD2. CDR1 is MNHEY and CDR2 is SVGAGI in the germline V gene. The CDR3 loop spans 17 amino acids. The trim removed 4 bases at V and 1 base at J, leaving 11 bases unmatched.

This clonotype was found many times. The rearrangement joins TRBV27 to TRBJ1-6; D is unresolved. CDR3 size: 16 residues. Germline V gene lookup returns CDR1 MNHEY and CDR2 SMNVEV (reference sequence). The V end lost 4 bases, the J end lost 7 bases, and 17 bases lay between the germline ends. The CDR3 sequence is CASSSSPGRTNSPLHF. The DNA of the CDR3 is TGTGCCAGCAGTTCATCCCCGGGCAGGACGAATTCACCCCTCCACTTT.

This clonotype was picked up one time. The CDR3 DNA sequence: TGCAGTGCTAGAACGCAGGGACTAGCGGGGCCCACAGATACGCAGTATTTT. It encodes CSARTQGLAGPTDTQYF. The V and J genes are TRBV20-1 and TRBJ2-3; TRBD2 agrees at 13 bases. The CDR3 loop spans 17 amino acids. The germline gives CDR1 DFQATT, CDR2 SNEGSKA (reference sequence). Germline trimming cut 2 bases from V and 2 bases from J; bases unmatched to any gene: 7.

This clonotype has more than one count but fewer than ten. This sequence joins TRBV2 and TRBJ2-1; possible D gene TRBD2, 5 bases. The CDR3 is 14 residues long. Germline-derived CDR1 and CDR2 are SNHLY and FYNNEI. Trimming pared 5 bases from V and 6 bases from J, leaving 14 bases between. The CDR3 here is CASSSSGRFNEQFF. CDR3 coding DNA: TGTGCCAGCAGTTCCAGCGGACGGTTCAATGAGCAGTTCTTC.

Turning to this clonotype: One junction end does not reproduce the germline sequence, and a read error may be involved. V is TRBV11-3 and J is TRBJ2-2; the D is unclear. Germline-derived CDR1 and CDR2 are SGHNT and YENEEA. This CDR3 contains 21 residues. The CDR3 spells CTSSLTYWQAQTPLNTGELFF. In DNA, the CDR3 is TGTACCAGCAGCTTAACGTACTGGCAAGCGCAAACCCCGCTCAACACCGGGGAGCTGTTTTTT.

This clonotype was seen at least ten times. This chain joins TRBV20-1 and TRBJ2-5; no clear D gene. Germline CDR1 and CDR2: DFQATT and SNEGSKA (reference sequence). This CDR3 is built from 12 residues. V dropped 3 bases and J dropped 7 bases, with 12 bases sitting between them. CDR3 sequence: CSASYPEWTQYF. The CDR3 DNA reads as TGCAGTGCTAGCTACCCCGAGTGGACCCAGTACTTC.

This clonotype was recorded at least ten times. CDR3 protein: CASSLKSGDEQYF. In DNA form, the CDR3 reads TGTGCCAGCAGCTTAAAATCAGGGGATGAGCAGTACTTC. The gene calls are TRBV7-3 and TRBJ2-7; a possible D gene is TRBD1 (6 bases). V shed 1 base and J shed 7 bases, with 11 bases lying between them. The CDR3 length is 13 residues. The germline gives CDR1 SGHTA, CDR2 FQGTGA.

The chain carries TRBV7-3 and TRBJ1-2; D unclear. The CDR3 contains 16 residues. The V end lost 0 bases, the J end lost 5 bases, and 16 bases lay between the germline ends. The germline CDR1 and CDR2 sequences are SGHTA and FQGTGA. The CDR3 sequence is CASSLTGTEKSYGYTF. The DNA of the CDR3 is TGTGCCAGCAGCTTAACGGGTACAGAAAAAAGTTATGGCTACACCTTC.

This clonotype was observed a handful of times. In DNA form, the CDR3 reads TGTGCCAGCAGGGAACGGGGCTTGAACACTGAAGCTTTCTTT. This encodes CASRERGLNTEAFF. V is TRBV7-9 and J is TRBJ1-1, with D maybe TRBD1 (5 bases). CDR1 SEHNR and CDR2 FQNEAQ come from the germline V gene (reference sequence). CDR3 size: 14 residues. The V end lost 6 bases, the J end lost 0 bases, and 11 bases lay between the germline ends.

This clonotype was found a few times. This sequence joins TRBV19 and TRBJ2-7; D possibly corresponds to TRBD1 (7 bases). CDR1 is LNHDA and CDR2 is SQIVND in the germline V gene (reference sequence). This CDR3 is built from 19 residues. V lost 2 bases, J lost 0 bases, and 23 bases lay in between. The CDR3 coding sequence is TGTGCCAGTAGTATATTCTGGGGGGCTCGGGACAGTAGCTCCTACGAGCAGTACTTC. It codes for CASSIFWGARDSSSYEQYF.

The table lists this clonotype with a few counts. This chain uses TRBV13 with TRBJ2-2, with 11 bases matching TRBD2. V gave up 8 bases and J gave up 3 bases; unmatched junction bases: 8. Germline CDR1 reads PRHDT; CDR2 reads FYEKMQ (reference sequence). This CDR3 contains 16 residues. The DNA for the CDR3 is TGTGCCAGCTCGCTCGGGGGACTAGCGGACACCGGGGAGCTGTTTTTT. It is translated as CASSLGGLADTGELFF.

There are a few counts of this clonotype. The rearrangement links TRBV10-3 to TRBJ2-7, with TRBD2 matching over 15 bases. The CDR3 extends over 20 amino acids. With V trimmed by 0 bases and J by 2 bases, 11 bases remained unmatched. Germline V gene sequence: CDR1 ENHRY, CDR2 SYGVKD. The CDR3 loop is CAISESSGLAGGRGPYEQYF. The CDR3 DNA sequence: TGTGCCATCAGTGAGTCCTCCGGACTAGCGGGAGGGAGGGGCCCCTACGAGCAGTACTTC.

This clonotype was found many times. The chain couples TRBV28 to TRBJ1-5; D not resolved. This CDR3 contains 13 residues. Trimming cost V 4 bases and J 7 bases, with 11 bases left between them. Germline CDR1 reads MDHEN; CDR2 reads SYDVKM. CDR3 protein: CASSSTPQQPQHF. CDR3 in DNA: TGTGCCAGCAGTTCAACCCCTCAGCAGCCCCAGCATTTT.

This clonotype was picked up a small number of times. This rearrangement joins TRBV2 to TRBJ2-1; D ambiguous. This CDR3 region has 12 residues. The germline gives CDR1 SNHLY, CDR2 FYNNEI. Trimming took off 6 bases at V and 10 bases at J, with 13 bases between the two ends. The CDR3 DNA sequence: TGTGCCAGCAGCCCGAACAATATGGAGCAGTTCTTC. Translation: CASSPNNMEQFF.

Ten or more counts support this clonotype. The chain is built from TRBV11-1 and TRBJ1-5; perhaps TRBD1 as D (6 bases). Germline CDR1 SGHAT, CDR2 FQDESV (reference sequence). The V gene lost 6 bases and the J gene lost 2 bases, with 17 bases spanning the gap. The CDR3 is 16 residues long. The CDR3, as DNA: TGTGCCAGCAGTCGTGACAGGCCCCCAGGCAATCAGCCCCAGCATTTT. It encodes CASSRDRPPGNQPQHF.

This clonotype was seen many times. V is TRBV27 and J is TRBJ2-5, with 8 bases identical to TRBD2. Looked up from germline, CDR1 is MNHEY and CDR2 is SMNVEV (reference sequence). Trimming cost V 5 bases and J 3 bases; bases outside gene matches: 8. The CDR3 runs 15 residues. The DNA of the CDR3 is TGTGCCAGCAGTCCCCTCCCGGGAGGGGAAGAGACCCAGTACTTC. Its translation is CASSPLPGGEETQYF.

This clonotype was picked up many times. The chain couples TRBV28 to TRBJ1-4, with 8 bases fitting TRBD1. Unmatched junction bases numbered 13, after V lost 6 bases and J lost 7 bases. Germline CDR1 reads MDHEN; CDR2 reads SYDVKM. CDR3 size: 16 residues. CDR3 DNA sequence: TGTGCCAGCAGCCCTCCGAGTGGGACAGGCCCTGAAAAACTGTTTTTT. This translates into CASSPPSGTGPEKLFF. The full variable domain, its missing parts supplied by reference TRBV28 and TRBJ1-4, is DVKVTQSSRYLVKRTGEKVFLECVQDMDHENMFWYRQDPGLGLRLIYFSYDVKMKEKGDIPEGYSVSREKKERFSLILESASTNQTSMYLCASSPPSGTGPEKLFFGSGTQLSVL.

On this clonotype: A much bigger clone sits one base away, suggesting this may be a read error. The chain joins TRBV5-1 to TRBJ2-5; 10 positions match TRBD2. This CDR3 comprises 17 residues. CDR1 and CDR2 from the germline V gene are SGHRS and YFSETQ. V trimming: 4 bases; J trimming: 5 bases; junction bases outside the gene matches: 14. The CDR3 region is CASSPLLAGAFWETQYF. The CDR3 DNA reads TGCGCCAGCAGCCCCCTCCTAGCGGGGGCCTTCTGGGAGACCCAGTACTTC.

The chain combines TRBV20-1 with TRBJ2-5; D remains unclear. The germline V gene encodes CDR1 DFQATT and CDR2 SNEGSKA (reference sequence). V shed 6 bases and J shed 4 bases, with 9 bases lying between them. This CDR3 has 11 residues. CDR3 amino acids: CSAPTVETQYF. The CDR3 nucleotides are TGCAGTGCCCCGACGGTAGAGACCCAGTACTTC.

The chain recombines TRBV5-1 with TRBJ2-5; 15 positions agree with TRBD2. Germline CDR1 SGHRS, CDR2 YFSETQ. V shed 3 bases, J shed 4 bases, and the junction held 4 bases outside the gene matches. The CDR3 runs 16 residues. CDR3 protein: CASSWQGLAGGETQYF. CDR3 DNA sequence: TGCGCCAGCAGCTGGCAGGGACTAGCGGGAGGAGAGACCCAGTACTTC.